This T cell receptor (beta chain) was recovered during a study of blood T cell repertoires in COVID-19. Turning to the study itself: The United States, Italy and Spain provided the acute and convalescent COVID-19 samples.

V lost 2 bases and J lost 8, with 14 bases in between. The length of the CDR3 is 14 residues. Germline lookup yields CDR1 SGDLS and CDR2 YYNGEE. As handled by the study authors: It was from reference gene primer amplification that nucleated cell counts were estimated. Profiled with immunoSEQ multiplex PCR; TCRdb holds only in-frame clones, not every one. Clone size and the V and J calls come from that table; the DNA yielded D and trimming. The repertoire holds roughly 40,000 clones, with over 75% as singletons. This clone has a single count. The sequencing input was peripheral blood. V and J are TRBV9 and TRBJ1-5; perhaps TRBD1 as D (6 bases). The TCR comes from a woman between 65 and 79 years old with acute or convalescent COVID-19. DNA for the CDR3: TGTGCCAGCAGCGTGGGGGCGGGTTGGGAGCCCCAGCATTTT. Protein product: CASSVGAGWEPQHF. The full variable domain, rest sourced from reference TRBV9 and TRBJ1-5, is DSGVTQTPKHLITATGQRVTLRCSPRSGDLSVYWYQQSLDQGLQFLIQYYNGEERAKGNILERFSAQQFPDLHSELNLSSLELGDSALYFCASSVGAGWEPQHFGDGTRLSIL.